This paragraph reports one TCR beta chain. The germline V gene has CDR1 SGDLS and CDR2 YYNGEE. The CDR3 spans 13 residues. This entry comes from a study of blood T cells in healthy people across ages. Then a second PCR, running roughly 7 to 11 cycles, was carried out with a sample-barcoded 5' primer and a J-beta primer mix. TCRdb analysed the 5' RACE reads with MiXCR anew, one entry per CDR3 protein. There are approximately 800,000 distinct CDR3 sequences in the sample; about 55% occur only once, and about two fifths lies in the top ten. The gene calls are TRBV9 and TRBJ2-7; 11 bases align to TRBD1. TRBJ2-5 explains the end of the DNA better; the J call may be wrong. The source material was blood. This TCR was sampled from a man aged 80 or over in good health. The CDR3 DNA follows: TGTGCCAGCAGCCCCGGGACAGGGGGGACCCAGTACTTC. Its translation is CASSPGTGGTQYF.